The 4 T cell receptor beta chains presented below share a single source sample, sequenced in a study of cytomegalovirus exposure and HLA in healthy donors. The PCR was carried out with 60 Vbeta primers and 13 Jbeta primers. Clones were sequenced by immunoSEQ multiplex PCR, and TCRdb holds only the in-frame ones, with some missing. This sample has 80,000 to 100,000 clones, with about four fifths found just once. Material for sequencing was PBMCs. The receptors derive from a male donor in good health and CMV-seropositive.

The chain links TRBV11-3 to TRBJ2-7, with 8 bases fitting TRBD1. Germline-derived CDR1 and CDR2 are SGHNT and YENEEA. The V and J ends lost 4 bases and 4 bases, in that order; junction bases with no gene match: 21. This CDR3 has 19 amino acids. CDR3 in amino acids: CASSSISGLTGERRYEQYF. CDR3 in DNA: TGTGCCAGCAGCTCTATTTCTGGCTTGACAGGGGAAAGGAGGTACGAGCAGTACTTC.

The rearrangement uses TRBV27 and TRBJ2-7; 10 nucleotides line up with TRBD1. The V and J ends lost 6 bases and 0 bases, in that order; junction bases with no gene match: 2. Per germline, CDR1 MNHEY and CDR2 SMNVEV (reference sequence). The CDR3 is made up of 14 amino acids. DNA for the CDR3: TGTGCCAGCAGGTGGGACAGGGGCTCCTACGAGCAGTACTTC. It encodes CASRWDRGSYEQYF.

This clone showed up just a few times. The chain combines TRBV19 with TRBJ1-5; 11 bases align to TRBD1. The junction had 13 bases not matched to a gene; V was cut back by 8 bases and J by 7 bases. The CDR3 contains 16 residues. Germline V gene data show CDR1 as LNHDA and CDR2 as SQIVND (reference sequence). CDR3 DNA: TGTGCCAGTCGAACCTGGACAGGGGGCGCGGGACAGCCCCAGCATTTT. It translates to CASRTWTGGAGQPQHF.

The V and J genes are TRBV2 and TRBJ1-4; tentative D call: TRBD1 (5 bases). Trimming shortened V by 8 bases and J by 2 bases, and 18 bases separated the two germline ends. Germline lookup yields CDR1 SNHLY and CDR2 FYNNEI. The CDR3 covers 16 residues. CDR3 sequence: CASSWEAGPTNEKLFF. The CDR3 nucleotides read TGTGCCAGCTCCTGGGAGGCGGGGCCCACTAATGAAAAACTGTTTTTT.